This T cell receptor (beta chain) emerged from a study of blood T cell repertoires in COVID-19. The overall study: The United States, Italy and Spain were the sources of the acute and convalescent COVID-19 samples. Sample material is recorded as cDNA or gDNA derived from T cells, B-cell-depleted T cells, or PBMCs.

Per germline, CDR1 WNHNN and CDR2 SYGVQD (reference sequence). The CDR3 length is 16 residues. Losses at the gene ends were 4 bases for V and 4 bases for J; bases not matched to a gene: 10. Authors' processing steps: The authors estimated nucleated cell counts from reference gene primer amplification. TCRdb's copy holds only in-frame clones and misses some; the assay was immunoSEQ multiplex PCR. Clonal size and the V and J genes are those of that table, whereas D and trimming came from the DNA. The table lists 150,000 to 170,000 clones, about 85% of them singletons. The chain carries TRBV10-1 and TRBJ2-1; 7 nucleotides agree with TRBD1. The sample taken for sequencing was peripheral blood. The TCR sequence derives from a man aged 55 to 70 with COVID-19, enrolled during active disease. CDR3 DNA sequence: TGCGCCAGCAGTGGTCAGACCGGGACAGTATACAATGAGCAGTTCTTC. Translating it yields CASSGQTGTVYNEQFF.